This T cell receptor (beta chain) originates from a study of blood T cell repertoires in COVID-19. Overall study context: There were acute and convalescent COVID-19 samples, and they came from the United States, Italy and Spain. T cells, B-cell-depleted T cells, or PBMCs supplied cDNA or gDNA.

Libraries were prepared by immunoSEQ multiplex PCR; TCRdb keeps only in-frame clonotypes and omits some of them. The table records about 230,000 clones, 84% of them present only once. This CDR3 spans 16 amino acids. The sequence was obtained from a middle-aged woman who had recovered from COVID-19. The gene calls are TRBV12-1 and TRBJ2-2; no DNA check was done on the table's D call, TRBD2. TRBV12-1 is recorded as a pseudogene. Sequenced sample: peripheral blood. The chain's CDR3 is CASSFVLVGRSGELFF. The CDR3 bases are TGTGCCAGCAGCTTTGTCTTAGTAGGGAGGAGCGGGGAGCTGTTTTTT.